This TCR beta chain came from a study of blood T cell repertoires in COVID-19. Sequenced by immunoSEQ multiplex PCR; TCRdb stores in-frame clones only, minus some. The sample lists some 200,000 clones, less than 85% occurring once. A Seattle source enrolled patients during active infection and followed them longitudinally. Trimming took off 1 base at V and 8 bases at J, with 23 bases between the two ends. This CDR3 is 17 amino acids long. Germline CDR1 and CDR2: MGHRA and YSYEKL. The gene calls are TRBV4-1 and TRBJ1-2; D is ambiguous. The TCR was taken from a woman aged 80 or older with COVID-19, enrolled during active disease. Sequences were obtained from peripheral blood. CDR3 nucleotides: TGCGCCAGCAGCCAAGTCGCGTCGGTCGGTGAGGCCTCGGGCTACACCTTC. Encoded protein: CASSQVASVGEASGYTF.